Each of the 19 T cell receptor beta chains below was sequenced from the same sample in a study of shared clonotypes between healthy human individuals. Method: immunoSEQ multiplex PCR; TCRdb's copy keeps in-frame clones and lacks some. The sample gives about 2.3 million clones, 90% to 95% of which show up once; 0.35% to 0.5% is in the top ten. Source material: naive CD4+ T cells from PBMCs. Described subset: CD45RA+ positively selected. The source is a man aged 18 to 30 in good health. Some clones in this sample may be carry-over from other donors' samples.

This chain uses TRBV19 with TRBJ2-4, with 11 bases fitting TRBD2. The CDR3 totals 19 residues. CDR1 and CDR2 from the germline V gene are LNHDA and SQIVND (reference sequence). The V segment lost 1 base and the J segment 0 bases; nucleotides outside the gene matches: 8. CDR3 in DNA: TGTGCCAGTAGTATAGGCACTAGCGGGGGTAGGGGAGCCAAAAACATTCAGTACTTC. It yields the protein CASSIGTSGGRGAKNIQYF.

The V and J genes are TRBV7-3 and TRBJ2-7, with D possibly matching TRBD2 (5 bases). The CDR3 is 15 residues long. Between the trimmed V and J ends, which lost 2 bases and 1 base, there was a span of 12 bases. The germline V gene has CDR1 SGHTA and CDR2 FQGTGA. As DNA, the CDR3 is TGTGCCAGCAGCTTAGCCTCGGGAACTTCCTACGAGCAGTACTTC. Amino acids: CASSLASGTSYEQYF. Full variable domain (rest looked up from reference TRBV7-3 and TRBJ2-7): GAGVSQTPSNKVTEKGKYVELRCDPISGHTALYWYRQSLGQGPEFLIYFQGTGAADDSGLPNDRFFAVRPEGSVSTLKIQRTERGDSAVYLCASSLASGTSYEQYFGPGTRLTVT.

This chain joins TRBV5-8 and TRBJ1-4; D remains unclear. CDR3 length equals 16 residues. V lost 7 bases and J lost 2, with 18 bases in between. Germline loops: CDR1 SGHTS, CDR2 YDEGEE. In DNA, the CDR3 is TGTGCCAGCGGATCCTACGAGTGGAGTACTAATGAAAAACTGTTTTTT. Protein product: CASGSYEWSTNEKLFF.

Here the CDR3 DNA reads TGTGCCAGCAGTTTAAGCGGGAGGGCGGAGACCCAGTACTTC. Its protein is CASSLSGRAETQYF. The chain has TRBV28 and TRBJ2-5; TRBD2 matches 10 bases. Germline loops: CDR1 MDHEN, CDR2 SYDVKM. The V and J ends lost 2 bases and 5 bases, in that order; junction bases with no gene match: 2. The CDR3 loop spans 14 amino acids.

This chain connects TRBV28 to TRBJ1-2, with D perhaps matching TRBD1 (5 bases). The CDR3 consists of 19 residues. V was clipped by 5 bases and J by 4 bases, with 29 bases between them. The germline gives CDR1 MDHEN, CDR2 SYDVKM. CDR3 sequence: CASSPGAVTQLFFSYGYTF. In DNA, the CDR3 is TGTGCCAGCAGTCCCGGGGCGGTGACACAGCTATTTTTTAGCTATGGCTACACCTTC.

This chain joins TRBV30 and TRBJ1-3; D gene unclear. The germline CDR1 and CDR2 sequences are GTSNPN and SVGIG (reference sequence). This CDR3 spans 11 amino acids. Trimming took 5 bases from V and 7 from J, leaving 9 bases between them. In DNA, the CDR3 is TGTGCCTGGGAGCAGGTCAACACCATATATTTT. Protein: CAWEQVNTIYF.

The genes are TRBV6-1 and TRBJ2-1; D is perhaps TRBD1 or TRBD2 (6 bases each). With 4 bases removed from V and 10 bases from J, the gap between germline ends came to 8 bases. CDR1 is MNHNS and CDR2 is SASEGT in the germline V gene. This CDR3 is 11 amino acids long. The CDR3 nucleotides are TGTGCCAGCAGTGTCGGGGGCGAGCAGTTCTTC. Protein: CASSVGGEQFF.

The CDR3 is CASSLGPVEGGYTF. CDR3 bases: TGCGCCAGCAGCTTGGGCCCGGTAGAAGGCGGCTACACCTTC. The V gene is TRBV5-1, the J gene TRBJ1-2, with D unresolved. The CDR3 contains 14 residues. Germline V gene sequence: CDR1 SGHRS, CDR2 YFSETQ. Trimming cost V 0 bases and J 8 bases, with 14 bases left between them. Filled out from reference TRBV5-1 and TRBJ1-2, the complete variable domain reads KAGVTQTPRYLIKTRGQQVTLSCSPISGHRSVSWYQQTPGQGLQFLFEYFSETQRNKGNFPGRFSGRQFSNSRSEMNVSTLELGDSALYLCASSLGPVEGGYTFGSGTRLTVV.

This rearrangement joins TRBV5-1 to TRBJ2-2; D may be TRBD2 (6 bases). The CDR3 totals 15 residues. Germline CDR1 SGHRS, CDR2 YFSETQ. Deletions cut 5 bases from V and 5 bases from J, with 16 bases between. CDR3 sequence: CASRSGGIITGELFF. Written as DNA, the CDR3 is TGCGCCAGCAGGTCCGGCGGGATAATAACCGGGGAGCTGTTTTTT.

The DNA of the CDR3 is TGTGCCAGCAGTTTATTGGGCGCCTCCCTTAATGAAAAACTGTTTTTT. Translated: CASSLLGASLNEKLFF. This chain joins TRBV27 and TRBJ1-4; no clear D gene. Trimming left V 1 base short and J 4 bases short, with 13 bases between. Per germline, CDR1 MNHEY and CDR2 SMNVEV (reference sequence). This CDR3 is built from 16 residues. Based on the CDR3 plus reference TRBV27 and TRBJ1-4, the full variable domain is EAQVTQNPRYLITVTGKKLTVTCSQNMNHEYMSWYRQDPGLGLRQIYYSMNVEVTDKGDVPEGYKVSRKEKRNFPLILESPSPNQTSLYFCASSLLGASLNEKLFFGSGTQLSVL.

The CDR3 DNA follows: TGTGCCAGCTCACGCGGACAGAATAGGCTCGAGCAGTACTTC. It yields the protein CASSRGQNRLEQYF. The chain has TRBV18 and TRBJ2-7, with a weak D call TRBD1 (6 bases). This CDR3 is built from 14 residues. V lost 4 bases and J 6 bases, leaving 16 bases between the germline ends. Germline V gene data show CDR1 as KGHSH and CDR2 as LQKENI.

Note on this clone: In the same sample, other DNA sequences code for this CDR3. The CDR3 loop reads CASSLLAGGLTDTQYF. CDR3 in DNA: TGCGCCAGCAGCTTACTAGCGGGAGGGCTTACAGATACGCAGTATTTT. The V and J genes are TRBV5-1 and TRBJ2-3, with 13 bases identical to TRBD2. Germline V lookup: CDR1 SGHRS, CDR2 YFSETQ. Losses at the gene ends were 2 bases for V and 3 bases for J; bases not matched to a gene: 3. The CDR3 has 16 residues.

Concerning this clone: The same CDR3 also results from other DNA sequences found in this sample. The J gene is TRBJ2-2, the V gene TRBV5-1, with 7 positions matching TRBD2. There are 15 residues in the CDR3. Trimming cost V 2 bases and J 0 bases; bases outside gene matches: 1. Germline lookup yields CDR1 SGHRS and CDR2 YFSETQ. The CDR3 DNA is TGCGCCAGCAGCTTTAGCGGGCCGAACACCGGGGAGCTGTTTTTT. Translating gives CASSFSGPNTGELFF. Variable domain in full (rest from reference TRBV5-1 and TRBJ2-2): KAGVTQTPRYLIKTRGQQVTLSCSPISGHRSVSWYQQTPGQGLQFLFEYFSETQRNKGNFPGRFSGRQFSNSRSEMNVSTLELGDSALYLCASSFSGPNTGELFFGEGSRLTVL.

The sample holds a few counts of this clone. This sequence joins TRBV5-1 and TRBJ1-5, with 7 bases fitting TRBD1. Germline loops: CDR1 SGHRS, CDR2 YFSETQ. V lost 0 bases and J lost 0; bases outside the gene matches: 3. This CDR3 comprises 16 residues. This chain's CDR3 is CASSLEGQNSNQPQHF. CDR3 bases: TGCGCCAGCAGCTTGGAGGGACAGAATAGCAATCAGCCCCAGCATTTT. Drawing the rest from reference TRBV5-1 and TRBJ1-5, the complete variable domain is KAGVTQTPRYLIKTRGQQVTLSCSPISGHRSVSWYQQTPGQGLQFLFEYFSETQRNKGNFPGRFSGRQFSNSRSEMNVSTLELGDSALYLCASSLEGQNSNQPQHFGDGTRLSIL.

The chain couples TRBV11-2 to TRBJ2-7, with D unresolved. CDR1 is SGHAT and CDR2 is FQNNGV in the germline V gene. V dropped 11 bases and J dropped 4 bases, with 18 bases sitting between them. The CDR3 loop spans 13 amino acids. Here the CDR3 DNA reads TGTGCCTGTACCGTGGCTGGTAGGTACGAGCAGTACTTC. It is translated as CACTVAGRYEQYF.

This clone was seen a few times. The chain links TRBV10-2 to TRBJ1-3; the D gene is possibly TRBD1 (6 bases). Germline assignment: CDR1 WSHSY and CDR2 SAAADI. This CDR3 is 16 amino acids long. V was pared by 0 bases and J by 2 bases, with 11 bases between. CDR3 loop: CASSESPGATGNTIYF. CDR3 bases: TGCGCCAGCAGTGAGTCTCCAGGGGCCACTGGAAACACCATATATTTT.

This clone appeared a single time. The CDR3 sequence is CASSSTSGLDTQYF. Here the CDR3 DNA reads TGTGCCAGCAGCTCGACTAGCGGGCTAGATACGCAGTATTTT. This chain links TRBV7-9 with TRBJ2-3; 10 bases map to TRBD2. Germline CDR1 and CDR2: SEHNR and FQNEAQ (reference sequence). CDR3 length equals 14 residues. J gave up 5 bases and V 4 bases, and 3 bases lay outside the gene matches.

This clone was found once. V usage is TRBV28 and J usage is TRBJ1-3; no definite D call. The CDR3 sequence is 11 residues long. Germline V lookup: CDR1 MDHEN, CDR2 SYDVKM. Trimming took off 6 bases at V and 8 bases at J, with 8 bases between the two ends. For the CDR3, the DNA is TGTGCCAGCAGCTCCCCAGACACCATATATTTT. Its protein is CASSSPDTIYF.

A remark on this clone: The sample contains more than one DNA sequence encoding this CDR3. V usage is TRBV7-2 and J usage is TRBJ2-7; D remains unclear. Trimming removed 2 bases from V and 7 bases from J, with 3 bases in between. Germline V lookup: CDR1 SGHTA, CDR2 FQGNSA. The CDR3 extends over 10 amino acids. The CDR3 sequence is CASSLREQYF. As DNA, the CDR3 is TGTGCCAGCAGCTTACGAGAGCAGTACTTC. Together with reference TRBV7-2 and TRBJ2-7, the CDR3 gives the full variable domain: GAGVSQSPSNKVTEKGKDVELRCDPISGHTALYWYRQSLGQGLEFLIYFQGNSAPDKSGLPSDRFSAERTGGSVSTLTIQRTQQEDSAVYLCASSLREQYFGPGTRLTVT.